The T cell receptor beta chain under discussion was sequenced for a study of regulatory T cells in long-lasting Graves disease (dated by TCRdb to the early 2020s). A note on the overall study: Newly diagnosed Graves' disease patients had taken antithyroid drugs for less than 3 months. Persistent Graves' disease patients were compared with newly diagnosed Graves' disease patients by peripheral blood TCR sequencing and RNA sequencing. The study took place in China and was registered as a clinical trial. A total of 33 samples were covered by TCR sequencing, comprising approximately 13 persistent and around 20 newly diagnosed Graves' disease patients.

This clonotype was recorded many times. Its antigen remains unidentified. Per-base quality was not reported, and no clone a single base away is much larger than it. This sample's time point label indicates: newly diagnosed GD, antithyroid drugs for less than 3 months. For both TCR sequencing and RNA sequencing, RNA was extracted from PBMCs using TRIzol. Graves' disease was diagnosed according to American Thyroid Association guidelines. Patients for the study were recruited at an endocrinology department in Xi'an, China. Each patient gave roughly 8.4 milliliters of peripheral blood, collected in an EDTA anticoagulant tube. Ficoll Paque Plus density gradient separation was used to isolate PBMCs, and no additional T cell sorting was done. RNA quality was checked with an Agilent 2100 Bioanalyzer and agarose gel, and concentration with a NanoDrop 2000. The paper's findings and limits, for the study overall: A larger number of public clonotypes was shared among persistent patients (about 2,700) than among newly diagnosed patients (roughly 1,000). Sequencing and analysis were restricted to the TCR beta chain. The small sample size was acknowledged by the authors as a limitation that may reduce accuracy. Only peripheral blood was studied, because thyroid tissue, the primary lesion, was inaccessible. Compared with newly diagnosed patients, patients with persistent Graves' disease had lower TCR Shannon entropy and fewer highly expanded clones, which suggests clonal expansion.

Library construction relied on multiplex PCR. The listed sequencing device is Illumina HiSeq 4000. CDR3 regions were amplified by Arm-PCR with iRepertoire HTBI primers to construct TCR beta libraries. Before sequencing, the PCR products underwent gel purification. The authors' analysis ran thus. Gene usage analysis of CDR3 amino acid clonotypes used the 60 to 75 TRBV and about 15 TRBJ segments found across samples. COPE and FqMerger were used to merge the filtered high-quality paired reads into contigs. BLAST was used to align contigs to the IMGT TRBV, TRBD and TRBJ reference genes, and CDR3 was defined following IMGT. Any clonotype with a frequency above 0.1% was classified as a highly expanded clone. Repertoire diversity was measured by Shannon entropy, and V-J evenness by the Gini coefficient. A clonotype was considered public if more than one individual shared it. TCRdb's own reprocessing of the public reads used fastp at Q25 and MiXCR and kept productive beta chains. Every distinct CDR3 protein forms one entry, paired with its most common genes and DNA. TCRdb's processing, not the authors', yielded these V and J calls. The sample table records approximately 470,000 distinct CDR3 sequences; about 16% of these occur just once. Of the sample, about 12% falls within the top ten clones.

This sample was shared with a second study, whose subject was T cells in Graves' hyperthyroidism and ophthalmopathy. As the second paper documents: Stable Graves' hyperthyroidism was defined as no progression to ophthalmopathy during 18 months of follow-up. Hyperthyroidism patients were newly diagnosed, had a disease duration of under 2 months, and were aged 18 to 65 years. Patients with uncontrolled infections, other autoimmune diseases, pregnancy or lactation were excluded. Diagnoses were based on clinical symptoms, serum thyroxine and TRAb, thyroid ultrasound and orbital computed tomography. The TCR CDR3 was subjected to a first round of RT-PCR using the HTBI primer set and the Qiagen OneStep RT-PCR kit. Blood samples also contained most of the expanded thyroid clonotypes (frequency above 0.001), which suggests that blood repertoires may reflect thyroid immune responses. Ophthalmopathy was separated from stable hyperthyroidism by a 13 V-J signature model, with 85% to 90% sensitivity and 81% to 83% specificity obtained in cross-validation and 80%/75% obtained in testing. In validation, the model predicted progression to ophthalmopathy with around 71% sensitivity and 72% to 85% specificity, a median of approximately 6.7 months before onset. To identify TCR V-J signatures that set the groups apart, the researchers used a discovery cohort of 100 patients, made up of under 45 with Graves' ophthalmopathy and about 60 with stable Graves' hyperthyroidism. Prospective prediction of ophthalmopathy was tested in an independent validation cohort of some 20 hyperthyroidism patients and 15 to 17 patients who later progressed to ophthalmopathy. The approximately 100 discovery patients were randomly split 7:3 into training and test sets. In addition, the study compared T-cell repertoires in thyroid tissue and in blood from roughly six Graves' hyperthyroidism patients. After sampling, hyperthyroidism patients received methimazole starting at 30 mg daily, and ophthalmopathy patients received high-dose intravenous methylprednisolone. The libraries were constructed in a second round of multiplex PCR and then size-selected and purified. The libraries were sequenced on an Illumina HiSeq2000 using paired-end 100 bp reads. SOAPnuke was used to process the raw data, removing reads that contained adapters or uncalled bases, had a mean Phred below 15, or lacked an exact match to the constant primer or identifier. COPE v1.2.5 was used to merge the high-quality paired reads, and each unique nucleotide sequence was defined as a clonotype. Clonotypes were aligned to IMGT TRBV, TRBD and TRBJ reference segments using MiTCR v1.1. Only V-J combinations with frequency above 0.0001, covering 99% to 99.2% of repertoires, were analysed. A TCS score was defined as the ratio of F50 (clonal expansion) to E x V (chaos), with BLOSUM62-based TCRdist applied between CDR3 peptides within each V-J. Welch's t-statistics and random forest reduced around 510 V-J features to roughly 13, which were used in a naive Bayes classifier (R e1071). Sample size was not statistically predetermined, and blinding of investigators to group allocation was not performed. The paper reports TCR Vbeta CDR3 sequencing of roughly 140 peripheral blood samples: under 45 ophthalmopathy, around 80 hyperthyroidism and around 17 progressor patients.

This specimen was peripheral blood mononuclear cells (PBMCs), taken at new diagnosis, from a patient treated with antithyroid drugs. The source of this sequence is a man aged 35 to 55 with Graves disease. Donor details come from another sample of the same person, matched by shared clones.

The CDR3 protein is CASSLDINSYEQYF. In nucleotide form, the sequence is TGTGCCAGCAGCTTAGACATAAACTCCTACGAGCAGTACTTC. The rearranged segments are TRBV7-2 and TRBJ2-7; there is no confident call for the D gene. Including cysteine and phenylalanine, the CDR3 has 14 amino acids. Just CDR3 DNA is preserved here, 42 bases in frame from base 1. V is cut by 1 base and J by 0 bases, and the space between the germline ends is 7 bases. The CDR1 and CDR2 encoded by the germline V gene are SGHTA and FQGNSA.